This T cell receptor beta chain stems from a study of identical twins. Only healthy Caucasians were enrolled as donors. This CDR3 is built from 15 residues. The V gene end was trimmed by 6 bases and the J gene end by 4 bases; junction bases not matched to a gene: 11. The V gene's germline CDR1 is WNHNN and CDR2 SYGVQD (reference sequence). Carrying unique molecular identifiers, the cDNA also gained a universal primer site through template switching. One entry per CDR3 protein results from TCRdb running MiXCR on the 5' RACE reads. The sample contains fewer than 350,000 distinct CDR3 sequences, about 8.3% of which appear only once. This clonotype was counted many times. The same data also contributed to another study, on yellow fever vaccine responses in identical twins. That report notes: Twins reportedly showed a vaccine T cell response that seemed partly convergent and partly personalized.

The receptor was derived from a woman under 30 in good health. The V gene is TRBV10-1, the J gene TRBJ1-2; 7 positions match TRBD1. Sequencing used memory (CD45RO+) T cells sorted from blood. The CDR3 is CASRDPPTGCYGYTF. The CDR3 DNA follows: TGCGCCAGCAGAGACCCCCCGACAGGGTGCTATGGCTACACCTTC.